One sample yielded the 29 T cell receptor beta chains listed below, sequenced in a study of blood T cell repertoires in COVID-19. Sequenced by immunoSEQ multiplex PCR; TCRdb stores in-frame clones only, minus some. The table records approximately 190,000 clones, less than 90% of them present only once. The specimen was peripheral blood. These receptors all stem from a human donor in a cohort sampled during active COVID-19.

This sequence joins TRBV28 and TRBJ1-5; TRBD1 agrees at 7 bases. The CDR3 has 14 amino acids. The V segment lost 4 bases and the J segment 4 bases; nucleotides outside the gene matches: 4. Per germline, CDR1 MDHEN and CDR2 SYDVKM. The CDR3 reads CASSSPGQNQPQHF. The CDR3 coding sequence is TGTGCCAGCAGTTCCCCGGGACAGAATCAGCCCCAGCATTTT.

The chain recombines TRBV6-2 or TRBV6-3 with TRBJ1-5; D call uncertain. The CDR3 consists of 13 residues. Trimming shortened V by 5 bases and J by 7 bases, and 12 bases separated the two germline ends. From germline, CDR1 is MNHEY and CDR2 SVGEGT. The CDR3 DNA reads TGTGCCAGCAGTGAGGGCCCCATCCAGCCCCAGCATTTT. This codes for CASSEGPIQPQHF.

The chain uses TRBV7-9 and TRBJ1-2; maybe TRBD1 (5 bases). The CDR3 sequence is 13 residues long. The germline V gene has CDR1 SEHNR and CDR2 FQNEAQ (reference sequence). The ends were cut back, 3 bases at V and 8 bases at J, with 13 bases in the middle. CDR3 sequence (DNA): TGTGCCAGCAGCTTTGAGGGGCGGGGAGGCTACACCTTC. It codes for CASSFEGRGGYTF.

The V gene is TRBV6-5, the J gene TRBJ2-2, with 8 nucleotides matching TRBD1. Germline loops: CDR1 MNHEY, CDR2 SVGAGI. V shed 5 bases and J 4 bases; nucleotides not matched to a gene: 3. The CDR3 consists of 14 residues. CDR3 region: CASSRTGTTGELFF. CDR3 in DNA: TGTGCCAGCAGTAGGACAGGGACCACCGGGGAGCTGTTTTTT.

J is TRBJ1-3 and V is TRBV3-1 (or the pseudogene TRBV3-2), with D perhaps TRBD1 (5 bases). Germline V lookup: CDR1 LGHDT, CDR2 YNNKEL (reference sequence). This CDR3 is built from 17 residues. With 4 bases removed from V and 2 bases from J, the gap between germline ends came to 18 bases. The CDR3 reads CASSLGAGDIAGNTIYF. The CDR3 region has the DNA TGTGCCAGCAGCCTAGGGGCAGGCGACATAGCTGGAAACACCATATATTTT.

This chain uses TRBV21-1 with TRBJ2-5; the table assigns TRBD2, which was not confirmed against the DNA. TRBV21-1 is termed a pseudogene. The CDR3 contains 13 residues. In DNA form, the CDR3 reads TGTGCCAGCCACAAGCGGGAGCAAGAGACCCAGTACTTC. Translated: CASHKREQETQYF.

The chain carries TRBV6-4 and TRBJ2-2; maybe TRBD2 (5 bases). The CDR3 spans 15 residues. V lost 4 bases and J 7 bases, leaving 16 bases between the germline ends. Germline V gene sequence: CDR1 MRHNA, CDR2 SNTAGT. This chain's CDR3 is CASSVMGESGGELFF. The CDR3 nucleotides read TGTGCCAGCAGTGTCATGGGAGAGTCGGGCGGGGAGCTGTTTTTT.

The chain combines TRBV19 with TRBJ1-1, with TRBD1 as a possible D gene (6 bases). Germline loops: CDR1 LNHDA, CDR2 SQIVND (reference sequence). CDR3 length: 15 amino acids. Trimming removed 6 bases at V and 8 bases at J, with 22 bases between. Here the CDR3 reads CASRRKGGQGDEAFF. The CDR3 coding sequence is TGTGCCAGTAGACGAAAGGGGGGGCAGGGTGACGAAGCTTTCTTT.

This chain joins TRBV28 and TRBJ1-5; maybe TRBD1 (6 bases). The CDR3 runs to 15 residues. Germline CDR1 and CDR2: MDHEN and SYDVKM. The V gene lost 3 bases and the J gene lost 3 bases, with 12 bases spanning the gap. CDR3 residues: CASSLGRGYNQPQHF. The CDR3 nucleotides read TGTGCCAGCAGTTTGGGCAGGGGTTACAATCAGCCCCAGCATTTT.

This chain joins TRBV3-1 (or the pseudogene TRBV3-2) and TRBJ1-2; the D gene is possibly TRBD1 (5 bases). Germline V CDR1 and CDR2: LGHDT, YNNKEL (reference sequence). Trimming removed 0 bases from V and 4 bases from J, with 12 bases in between. The CDR3 is 15 residues long. The CDR3 here is CASSQDLQGTYGYTF. CDR3 DNA sequence: TGTGCCAGCAGCCAAGATTTGCAGGGTACCTATGGCTACACCTTC.

The chain uses TRBV19 and TRBJ1-6; TRBD1 might be the D (5 bases). Germline V CDR1 and CDR2: LNHDA, SQIVND (reference sequence). V dropped 5 bases and J dropped 6 bases, with 14 bases sitting between them. This CDR3 region has 15 residues. DNA of the CDR3: TGTGCCAGTAGTCCCCGACAGAGAAGTAATTCACCCCTCCACTTT. Its translation: CASSPRQRSNSPLHF.

This clone came up once. The chain carries TRBV30 and TRBJ1-6, with 8 bases fitting TRBD1. The CDR3 covers 15 residues. V was pared by 5 bases and J by 8 bases, with 11 bases of the junction left unmatched. Germline V gene data show CDR1 as GTSNPN and CDR2 as SVGIG (reference sequence). The CDR3 loop is CAWGRGRVSYSPLHF. As DNA, the CDR3 is TGTGCCTGGGGCAGGGGGCGCGTCTCGTATTCACCCCTCCACTTT.

The chain combines TRBV18 with TRBJ2-6, with 7 bases fitting TRBD1. V shed 6 bases, J shed 13 bases, and the junction held 12 bases outside the gene matches. CDR1 is KGHSH and CDR2 is LQKENI in the germline V gene. The CDR3 is made up of 14 amino acids. CDR3 bases: TGTGCCAGCTCCGTATATACAGGGGAAGAAGTCCTGACTTTC. Translated, it gives CASSVYTGEEVLTF.

The rearrangement links TRBV5-1 to TRBJ2-3, with D perhaps matching TRBD2 (5 bases). Trimming removed 0 bases from V and 1 base from J, with 12 bases in between. The CDR3 spans 16 residues. CDR1 SGHRS and CDR2 YFSETQ come from the germline V gene. CDR3 protein: CASSLERAGGTDTQYF. The CDR3 coding sequence is TGCGCCAGCAGCTTGGAGAGGGCAGGAGGCACAGATACGCAGTATTTT.

V gene TRBV19 combines with J gene TRBJ2-2; D might be TRBD2 (6 bases). The CDR3 sequence is 16 residues long. V lost 3 bases and J 4 bases, leaving 15 bases between the germline ends. CDR1 is LNHDA and CDR2 is SQIVND in the germline V gene (reference sequence). The CDR3 loop reads CASSMLTGTSTGELFF. CDR3 nucleotides: TGTGCCAGTAGTATGTTAACCGGGACTTCCACCGGGGAGCTGTTTTTT.

This chain joins TRBV30 and TRBJ2-7, with 11 nucleotides matching TRBD1. Germline trimming cut 0 bases from V and 3 bases from J; bases unmatched to any gene: 4. The CDR3 is made up of 15 amino acids. Germline CDR1 and CDR2: GTSNPN and SVGIG (reference sequence). CDR3 nucleotide sequence: TGTGCCTGGAGTGTGGGGACAGGGGGAGGCTACGAGCAGTACTTC. It encodes CAWSVGTGGGYEQYF. Together with reference TRBV30 and TRBJ2-7, the CDR3 gives the full variable domain: SQTIHQWPATLVQPVGSPLSLECTVEGTSNPNLYWYRQAAGRGLQLLFYSVGIGQISSEVPQNLSASRPQDRQFILSSKKLLLSDSGFYLCAWSVGTGGGYEQYFGPGTRLTVT.

This clone occurred a few times. The chain employs TRBV6-5 and TRBJ2-7, with D possibly being TRBD2 (8 bases). The germline V gene encodes CDR1 MNHEY and CDR2 SVGAGI. The CDR3 is made up of 14 amino acids. Trimming left V 6 bases short and J 6 bases short, with 18 bases between. DNA of the CDR3: TGTGCCAGCAGCAGCGGGAGCCCAGGGGGCGAGCAGTACTTC. This encodes CASSSGSPGGEQYF.

Here the CDR3 DNA reads TGTGCCAGCAGACGCGGGGGAGCGAACACCGGGGAGCTGTTTTTT. It translates to CASRRGGANTGELFF. The V and J genes are TRBV7-3 and TRBJ2-2, with TRBD2 matching 7 bases. V lost 6 bases, J lost 0 bases, and 4 bases stayed unmatched. This CDR3 region has 15 residues. From germline, CDR1 is SGHTA and CDR2 FQGTGA.

The chain uses TRBV5-1 and TRBJ1-2, with 7 nucleotides matching TRBD1. CDR3 length equals 15 residues. Germline CDR1 SGHRS, CDR2 YFSETQ. The V segment lost 0 bases and the J segment 1 base; nucleotides outside the gene matches: 3. In nucleotides, the CDR3 is TGCGCCAGCAGCTTGGTGGGACAGATTAACTATGGCTACACCTTC. It is translated as CASSLVGQINYGYTF. Using reference TRBV5-1 and TRBJ1-2 for the parts outside the CDR3, the full variable domain is KAGVTQTPRYLIKTRGQQVTLSCSPISGHRSVSWYQQTPGQGLQFLFEYFSETQRNKGNFPGRFSGRQFSNSRSEMNVSTLELGDSALYLCASSLVGQINYGYTFGSGTRLTVV.

This chain connects TRBV7-5 to TRBJ2-1; the D call of TRBD1 is as the table states it, not checked on the DNA. TRBV7-5 is termed a pseudogene. CDR3 length: 17 residues. The CDR3 nucleotides are TGTGCCAGAAGCTTAGACAACGACAGGGGGGCCTACAATGAGCAGTTCTTC. As protein: CARSLDNDRGAYNEQFF.

This rearrangement joins TRBV3-1 (or the pseudogene TRBV3-2) to TRBJ1-2; D is possibly TRBD1 (5 bases). V gave up 4 bases and J gave up 8 bases, with 17 bases separating them. CDR3 length: 14 amino acids. In germline, CDR1 is LGHDT, CDR2 YNNKEL (reference sequence). CDR3 sequence reads: CASSLGRRGGGYTF. As DNA, the CDR3 is TGTGCCAGCAGCCTGGGGCGCCGCGGGGGGGGCTACACCTTC.

The chain couples TRBV7-9 to TRBJ1-1; D gene uncertain. The CDR3 runs 14 residues. Germline-derived CDR1 and CDR2 are SEHNR and FQNEAQ (reference sequence). Trimming removed 2 bases at V and 5 bases at J, with 12 bases between. CDR3 sequence reads: CASSLREGRTEAFF. Here the CDR3 DNA reads TGTGCCAGCAGCTTACGTGAAGGGAGGACTGAAGCTTTCTTT.

This clone was found once. The V gene is TRBV27, the J gene TRBJ2-1, with TRBD1 matching 9 bases. The length of the CDR3 is 15 residues. V gave up 7 bases and J gave up 4 bases; unmatched junction bases: 8. Germline CDR1 reads MNHEY; CDR2 reads SMNVEV (reference sequence). DNA of the CDR3: TGTGCCAGCAAAACCGGGACAGGGAATTACAATGAGCAGTTCTTC. Its protein product is CASKTGTGNYNEQFF.

In DNA form, the CDR3 reads TGTGCCAGCAGCTTAGTTGTTCTAGCGATGGCTGAGCAGTTCTTC. Its protein product is CASSLVVLAMAEQFF. V is TRBV11-2 and J is TRBJ2-1; D is possibly TRBD2 (6 bases). The CDR3 spans 15 residues. Germline CDR1 is SGHAT and CDR2 is FQNNGV. The germline V and J ends were trimmed by 1 base and 9 bases, with 16 bases remaining between them.

This chain joins TRBV12-3 or TRBV12-4 and TRBJ2-3; D possibly corresponds to TRBD1 (6 bases). The V gene lost 7 bases and the J gene lost 8 bases, with 16 bases spanning the gap. The CDR3 is made up of 13 amino acids. CDR3 DNA sequence: TGTGCCAGCACCCCCCGACAGGAAGGTACGCAGTATTTT. Its protein is CASTPRQEGTQYF.

The chain joins TRBV13 to TRBJ1-2; D call uncertain. Germline-derived CDR1 and CDR2 are PRHDT and FYEKMQ (reference sequence). With 7 bases removed from V and 2 bases from J, the gap between germline ends came to 17 bases. The length of the CDR3 is 15 residues. CDR3 residues: CASKDNGSPNYGYTF. In DNA, the CDR3 is TGTGCCAGCAAAGATAATGGGAGTCCAAACTATGGCTACACCTTC.

This clone occurred a few times. This CDR3 reads CASSQNPGQQETQYF. The CDR3 DNA follows: TGTGCCAGCTCACAAAACCCGGGACAGCAAGAGACCCAGTACTTC. This sequence joins TRBV18 and TRBJ2-5, with TRBD1 identical over 7 bases. The CDR3 contains 15 residues. V dropped 4 bases and J dropped 2; count of bases not matched to a gene: 7. Germline loops: CDR1 KGHSH, CDR2 LQKENI.

The chain links TRBV27 to TRBJ2-2, with TRBD2 matching 7 bases. J lost 2 bases, V lost 6 bases, and 9 bases had no gene match. Germline V gives CDR1 MNHEY, CDR2 SMNVEV (reference sequence). This CDR3 spans 16 amino acids. CDR3 sequence reads: CASRGPGLQNTGELFF. The CDR3 DNA is TGTGCCAGCAGAGGCCCGGGACTACAAAACACCGGGGAGCTGTTTTTT.

This sequence joins TRBV19 and TRBJ1-1, with 8 nucleotides matching TRBD1. Trimming at V came to 6 bases and at J to 3 bases, leaving 0 bases not matched to a gene. This CDR3 contains 12 residues. CDR1 and CDR2 (germline): LNHDA, SQIVND (reference sequence). Here the CDR3 reads CASRDRDTEAFF. CDR3 in DNA: TGTGCCAGTAGGGACAGGGACACTGAAGCTTTCTTT.